What follows is one TCR beta chain and its context. No cognate antigen has been identified for it. Base qualities are missing; no much larger clone stands one base away. The data were obtained in a study of blood T cell repertoires in COVID-19 (dated by TCRdb to about 2020). As for the study more broadly: The collaborator samples originated in the United States, Italy and Spain and spanned the acute and convalescent phases of COVID-19. Where available, HLA class I and class II types were taken from metadata supplied by the sample provider and were not determined by assay-based typing. The repertoires were made available in a free public database intended to serve as a resource for research on the immune response to SARS-CoV-2. Sample metadata almost always included a de-identified subject ID, COVID-19 status, age in years and sex. Subjects who had been exposed to COVID-19, were actively infected with it, or had recovered from it provided the deeply sampled blood TCRbeta repertoires that made up the dataset. Samples were obtained from the ongoing ImmuneRACE study (first 160 participants) and from 1,254 subjects provided by 6 global collaborators. The prospective study material was composed of cDNA or gDNA derived from T cells, B-cell-depleted T cells, or PBMCs.

General conclusions and limits of the study: The amount of clinical and demographic metadata varied by source and participant and was provided uncurated.

Via the germline V gene (reference sequence), CDR1 is LNHDA and CDR2 SQIVND. V has 4 bases trimmed and J has 2 bases trimmed; junction bases matching no gene number 2. The CDR3 numbers 13 residues from cysteine through phenylalanine. The kept DNA is CDR3 alone, 39 bases in frame from the first base. Collaborating institutions collected whole blood in K2EDTA tubes following their own protocols. For TCRbeta analysis, collaborator samples were shipped as frozen whole blood, as isolated PBMCs, or as DNA extracted from either sample type. TCRbeta CDR3 regions were amplified from genomic DNA using the immunoSEQ Assay, a bias-controlled multiplex PCR. The authors processed their data as follows. Within the assay, amplification of reference gene primers was used to estimate how many nucleated cells each sample contained. To quantify the absolute abundance of each unique TCRbeta CDR3 rearrangement, sequence reads were collapsed and filtered. For each sample, productive Simpson clonality was calculated by taking the square root of Simpson's diversity index across productive rearrangements. As stored in TCRdb, this immuneACCESS dataset retains in-frame rearrangements with V and J assigned. A fraction of the clones does not appear; measured against another copy, unresolved V genes explain less than half of the discrepancy, and the remainder lacks a known reason. V and J calls and clone size are as listed in that table; D and trimming were resolved from the DNA. This sample comprises tens of thousands of clones, 78% of them detected only once. The ten largest clones add up to 10% to 15% of the sample.

The rearranged chain carries TRBV19 and TRBJ2-7; 7 middle bases align to TRBD1. Sequences were obtained from peripheral blood. The sequence derives from a man older than 75 with acute or convalescent COVID-19. The DNA reads as follows: TGTGCCAGTAGTAGTGGGACAGCCTACGAGCAGTACTTC. Its protein is CASSSGTAYEQYF.